The 27 T cell receptor beta chains listed next were all sequenced from one sample in a study of OX40 agonist ivuxolimab in advanced cancers. TCRdb's copy holds only in-frame clones and misses some; the assay was immunoSEQ multiplex PCR. Counted here are 60,000 to 75,000 clones, approximately 87% occurring once; the ten biggest clones make up roughly 6.1%. Sequenced material: CD4+ or CD8+ T cells sorted from blood, taken in a trial of the OX40 agonist ivuxolimab. The receptors derive from an adult with an advanced solid tumor such as melanoma, head and neck, liver or kidney cancer.

The rearrangement uses TRBV5-1 and TRBJ1-1; possibly TRBD1 for D (5 bases). The V gene's germline CDR1 is SGHRS and CDR2 YFSETQ. Trimming removed 1 base from V and 5 bases from J, with 9 bases in between. The CDR3 sequence is 13 residues long. In DNA, the CDR3 is TGCGCCAGCAGCTTGTGGGGGAGTACTGAAGCTTTCTTT. Amino acid sequence: CASSLWGSTEAFF.

The gene calls are TRBV21-1 and TRBJ1-1; TRBD1, the D gene given by the table, was not confirmed from the DNA. TRBV21-1 is a documented pseudogene. The CDR3 consists of 16 residues. In DNA, the CDR3 is TGTGCCAGCAGTTTAGCGACAGGGCCGAGGTACACTGAAGCTTTCTTT. This gives the protein CASSLATGPRYTEAFF.

The V and J genes are TRBV30 and TRBJ1-5; D not resolved. The length of the CDR3 is 13 residues. V gave up 7 bases and J gave up 7 bases, with 17 bases separating them. Germline V gene data show CDR1 as GTSNPN and CDR2 as SVGIG (reference sequence). CDR3 residues: CALSSGFGQPQHF. The CDR3 nucleotides are TGTGCCTTGTCGTCGGGGTTTGGCCAGCCCCAGCATTTT.

This sequence joins TRBV5-6 and TRBJ2-2; D is ambiguous. V shed 0 bases and J shed 1 base, with 10 bases lying between them. CDR1 and CDR2 (germline): SGHDT, YYEEEE. CDR3 length: 16 amino acids. The CDR3 DNA is TGTGCCAGCAGCTTGGGGCGGCGAGGGAACACCGGGGAGCTGTTTTTT. Its translation: CASSLGRRGNTGELFF. The whole variable domain, remainder taken from reference TRBV5-6 and TRBJ2-2, is DAGVTQSPTHLIKTRGQQVTLRCSPKSGHDTVSWYQQALGQGPQFIFQYYEEEERQRGNFPDRFSGHQFPNYSSELNVNALLLGDSALYLCASSLGRRGNTGELFFGEGSRLTVL.

The genes are TRBV19 and TRBJ1-5; 9 bases agree with TRBD1. The CDR3 sequence is 16 residues long. Germline lookup yields CDR1 LNHDA and CDR2 SQIVND (reference sequence). Unmatched junction bases numbered 7, after V lost 5 bases and J lost 2 bases. The CDR3 sequence is CASSAGRDRGNQPQHF. CDR3 bases: TGTGCCAGTAGTGCTGGGCGGGACAGGGGCAATCAGCCCCAGCATTTT.

The chain links TRBV7-9 to TRBJ1-5; 8 bases are shared with TRBD1. The CDR3 is 16 amino acids. CDR1 SEHNR and CDR2 FQNEAQ come from the germline V gene (reference sequence). J gave up 1 base and V 1 base, and 3 bases lay outside the gene matches. The CDR3 DNA is TGTGCCAGCAGCTTAGGGACAGGGTTGAGCAATCAGCCCCAGCATTTT. It specifies CASSLGTGLSNQPQHF.

V is TRBV28 and J is TRBJ1-4; 8 positions agree with TRBD1. Germline V gene lookup returns CDR1 MDHEN and CDR2 SYDVKM. The ends lost 3 bases at V and 5 bases at J; junction bases unmatched: 5. CDR3 length: 15 residues. CDR3 residues: CASSLPRTGNEKLFF. DNA of the CDR3: TGTGCCAGCAGTTTGCCCCGGACAGGGAATGAAAAACTGTTTTTT.

V usage is TRBV5-1 and J usage is TRBJ1-6, with 8 bases matching TRBD1. The CDR3 covers 17 residues. Germline trimming cut 5 bases from V and 4 bases from J; bases unmatched to any gene: 11. CDR1 SGHRS and CDR2 YFSETQ come from the germline V gene. CDR3 nucleotides: TGCGCCAGCAGTTTCGGACCGGACAGGGCTTATAATTCACCCCTCCACTTT. Translation: CASSFGPDRAYNSPLHF. The full variable domain, rest sourced from reference TRBV5-1 and TRBJ1-6, is KAGVTQTPRYLIKTRGQQVTLSCSPISGHRSVSWYQQTPGQGLQFLFEYFSETQRNKGNFPGRFSGRQFSNSRSEMNVSTLELGDSALYLCASSFGPDRAYNSPLHFGNGTRLTVT.

The chain carries TRBV2 and TRBJ1-2, with 9 bases fitting TRBD1. V dropped 3 bases and J dropped 4; count of bases not matched to a gene: 3. This CDR3 is built from 14 residues. CDR1 and CDR2 from the germline V gene are SNHLY and FYNNEI. This CDR3 is CASSEVGQGYGYTF. The CDR3 DNA reads TGTGCCAGCAGTGAGGTGGGACAGGGCTATGGCTACACCTTC.

This chain connects TRBV28 to TRBJ1-1; maybe TRBD1 (6 bases). Germline V gene sequence: CDR1 MDHEN, CDR2 SYDVKM. The V gene lost 5 bases and the J gene lost 1 base, with 17 bases spanning the gap. The CDR3 loop spans 16 amino acids. The CDR3 DNA sequence: TGTGCCAGCAGTGCGTCTTCGGGACACCAGAACACTGAAGCTTTCTTT. Its protein is CASSASSGHQNTEAFF.

The chain couples TRBV28 to TRBJ1-4; D remains unclear. Germline V gene lookup returns CDR1 MDHEN and CDR2 SYDVKM. The CDR3 consists of 16 residues. V lost 3 bases and J lost 0, with 11 bases in between. CDR3 nucleotides: TGTGCCAGCAGTTTGGTCGGAATTACAACTAATGAAAAACTGTTTTTT. Its protein is CASSLVGITTNEKLFF.

The V and J genes are TRBV6-6 and TRBJ2-7; TRBD1 agrees at 8 bases. Germline trimming cut 2 bases from V and 5 bases from J; bases unmatched to any gene: 2. This CDR3 has 13 residues. CDR1 and CDR2 (germline): MNHNY, SVGAGI (reference sequence). The CDR3: CASSYPDRDEQYF. The CDR3 DNA follows: TGTGCCAGCAGTTACCCGGACAGGGACGAGCAGTACTTC.

This clone was picked up one time. This sequence joins TRBV10-1 and TRBJ2-7; D possibly corresponds to TRBD2 (5 bases). Germline lookup yields CDR1 WNHNN and CDR2 SYGVQD (reference sequence). There are 15 residues in the CDR3. The V and J ends lost 6 bases and 5 bases respectively, with 20 bases between them. The DNA of the CDR3 is TGCGCCAGCAGGGCCGGGATCACCAACCCTCACGAGCAGTACTTC. This sequence encodes CASRAGITNPHEQYF.

V gene TRBV7-9 combines with J gene TRBJ2-3, with D hard to call. This CDR3 contains 17 residues. V was cut by 1 base and J by 5 bases, with 19 bases left in between. CDR1 and CDR2 from the germline V gene are SEHNR and FQNEAQ (reference sequence). The CDR3 here is CASSLVSGTVQRDTQYF. The DNA of the CDR3 is TGTGCCAGCAGCTTAGTTAGTGGAACAGTTCAAAGAGATACGCAGTATTTT.

The V call is TRBV6-4, the J call TRBJ2-3, with a tentative D call TRBD1 (6 bases). This CDR3 is built from 16 residues. V lost 3 bases, J lost 2 bases, and 15 bases lay in between. Germline V gene data show CDR1 as MRHNA and CDR2 as SNTAGT. The CDR3 bases are TGTGCCAGCAGTGAAGTATTCCGGGACAACACAGATACGCAGTATTTT. Translating gives CASSEVFRDNTDTQYF.

The V call is TRBV13, the J call TRBJ1-3, with D unresolved. Deletions cut 5 bases from V and 0 bases from J, with 8 bases between. The CDR3 is 14 residues long. CDR1 is PRHDT, CDR2 FYEKMQ, per germline (reference sequence). The CDR3 region has the DNA TGTGCCAGCAGCCGCCGGTACTCTGGAAACACCATATATTTT. Its translation is CASSRRYSGNTIYF.

V gene TRBV7-9 combines with J gene TRBJ1-2; D unclear. Per the germline V gene, CDR1 is SEHNR and CDR2 is FQNEAQ (reference sequence). V was cut by 10 bases and J by 5 bases, with 17 bases left in between. The CDR3 consists of 13 residues. CDR3 bases: TGTGCCACCCCACGCCCGACCGGTTATGGCTACACCTTC. This codes for CATPRPTGYGYTF.

This clone occurred once. The chain employs TRBV11-3 and TRBJ2-3, with unresolved D. The V gene's germline CDR1 is SGHNT and CDR2 YENEEA. The CDR3 has 15 residues. V was cut by 1 base and J by 1 base, with 9 bases left in between. In nucleotides, the CDR3 is TGTGCCAGCAGCTTAGGAGGCACCCGCACAGATACGCAGTATTTT. Translated: CASSLGGTRTDTQYF.

The chain couples TRBV7-2 to TRBJ2-2; D tentatively reads TRBD1 or TRBD2 (5 bases each). CDR3 length equals 14 residues. V was cut by 4 bases and J by 4 bases, with 10 bases left in between. CDR1 is SGHTA, CDR2 FQGNSA, per germline. CDR3 in amino acids: CASSSVGTTGELFF. CDR3 bases: TGTGCCAGCAGCTCGGTAGGGACCACCGGGGAGCTGTTTTTT.

The J gene is TRBJ1-1, the V gene TRBV19, with a possible D match to TRBD1 (5 bases). This CDR3 has 15 residues. Trimming shortened V by 4 bases and J by 5 bases, and 17 bases separated the two germline ends. Germline V gene data show CDR1 as LNHDA and CDR2 as SQIVND (reference sequence). This CDR3 reads CASSTPRGGRTEAFF. DNA of the CDR3: TGTGCCAGTAGTACACCACGGGGGGGGAGGACTGAAGCTTTCTTT.

The CDR3 coding sequence is TGTGCCAGCAGCCCGATCAGGGGGGCCCCTTTCTACGAGCAGTACTTC. It is translated as CASSPIRGAPFYEQYF. This chain connects TRBV14 to TRBJ2-7, with D maybe TRBD1 (7 bases). This CDR3 is 16 amino acids long. V lost 4 bases to trimming and J lost 3 bases, with 19 bases between them. Per germline, CDR1 SGHDN and CDR2 FVKESK.

The V gene is TRBV7-2, the J gene TRBJ2-2; possible D gene TRBD1, 5 bases. The CDR3 extends over 14 amino acids. Germline V lookup: CDR1 SGHTA, CDR2 FQGNSA. Trimming stripped 2 bases from V and 6 bases from J, with 10 bases between. CDR3 amino acids: CASSLQGYAGELFF. In DNA form, the CDR3 reads TGTGCCAGCAGCTTACAGGGTTACGCCGGGGAGCTGTTTTTT.

A single count supports this clone. The chain joins TRBV29-1 to TRBJ2-2; 7 bases fit TRBD1. The CDR3 spans 14 residues. With 7 bases clipped from V and 2 bases from J, the junction kept 7 bases outside the gene matches. Germline CDR1 is SQVTM and CDR2 is ANQGSEA. CDR3 in amino acids: CSASRGRNTGELFF. As DNA, the CDR3 is TGCAGCGCGAGTAGGGGGCGTAACACCGGGGAGCTGTTTTTT.

V usage is TRBV4-3 and J usage is TRBJ1-4; D might be TRBD1 (6 bases). Germline V gene lookup returns CDR1 LGHNA and CDR2 YSLEER. V lost 4 bases to trimming and J lost 0 bases, with 12 bases between them. The CDR3 contains 16 residues. The CDR3 region has the DNA TGCGCCAGCAGCCTGAGGGGGGGATCAACTAATGAAAAACTGTTTTTT. Amino acids: CASSLRGGSTNEKLFF.

Only one count was recorded for this clone. The rearrangement uses TRBV7-2 and TRBJ2-7, with D possibly called TRBD1 or TRBD2 (5 bases each). The germline V and J ends were trimmed by 3 bases and 2 bases, with 11 bases remaining between them. Looked up from germline, CDR1 is SGHTA and CDR2 is FQGNSA. The length of the CDR3 is 14 residues. DNA for the CDR3: TGTGCCAGCAGCTTCCGGGACGGACCCTACGAGCAGTACTTC. This codes for CASSFRDGPYEQYF.

V is TRBV10-3 and J is TRBJ2-7; 8 positions match TRBD1. V lost 10 bases, J lost 3 bases, and 11 bases stayed unmatched. Germline CDR1 reads ENHRY; CDR2 reads SYGVKD. The CDR3 runs 14 residues. The CDR3 loop is CATTETGVVYEQYF. The CDR3 region has the DNA TGTGCCACCACCGAGACAGGGGTCGTCTACGAGCAGTACTTC.

This clone was seen a few times. The J gene is TRBJ2-2, the V gene TRBV28; no definite D call. V dropped 5 bases and J dropped 4 bases, with 11 bases sitting between them. This CDR3 comprises 14 residues. CDR1 and CDR2 (germline): MDHEN, SYDVKM. CDR3 loop: CASSTEKVTGELFF. The DNA of the CDR3 is TGTGCCAGCAGTACTGAGAAGGTCACCGGGGAGCTGTTTTTT.